This T cell receptor beta chain was sequenced in a study of T cells in Graves' hyperthyroidism and ophthalmopathy. The CDR3 consists of 16 residues. V lost 5 bases and J 4 bases, leaving 20 bases between the germline ends. CDR1 and CDR2 (germline): MNHEY, SVGAGI. The CDR3 regions of TCR beta were amplified from RNA transcripts. First-round RT-PCR with HTBI primers amplified the TCR CDR3 region. One entry per CDR3 protein results from TCRdb running MiXCR on the multiplex PCR reads. The sample lists 480,000 or so distinct CDR3 sequences, 40% to 50% occurring once. Material: peripheral blood or thyroid tissue (not recorded which). This TCR was recovered from an adult woman with Graves' disease, either hyperthyroidism or ophthalmopathy (not recorded which). The rearrangement uses TRBV6-5 and TRBJ1-2, with D perhaps TRBD1 (5 bases). In DNA form, the CDR3 reads TGTGCCAGCAGTCACGGGGTACCAGGGCCTATCTATGGCTACACCTTC. This translates into CASSHGVPGPIYGYTF.